Included here is one T cell receptor (beta chain) sequence, with context. This specimen belongs to a study of OX40 agonist ivuxolimab in advanced cancers. Study-level background: Cohort: approximately 79% men, mean age 60, aged about 20 to 79.

Only in-frame clones appear in the TCRdb table, and some are missing; sequencing was by immunoSEQ multiplex PCR. Found here are under 20,000 clones, 84% of them singletons; the top ten hold around 31%. The sequence was obtained from an adult with an advanced solid tumor such as melanoma, head and neck, liver or kidney cancer. Source: CD4+ or CD8+ T cells sorted from blood, taken in a trial of the OX40 agonist ivuxolimab.

CDR3 protein: CASSSGTSYEQYF. In DNA, the CDR3 is TGTGCCAGCAGCTCCGGGACATCCTACGAGCAGTACTTC. V and J are TRBV5-6 and TRBJ2-7; perhaps TRBD1 as D (6 bases). V lost 3 bases and J lost 1, with 8 bases in between. The CDR3 has 13 residues. The germline CDR1 and CDR2 sequences are SGHDT and YYEEEE.